This T cell receptor beta chain originates from a study of T cell responses to AZD1222 COVID-19 vaccine. General study findings and limits: Possibly, clonal diversity was underestimated; donors were largely white British and included more females. Spike was spanned by vaccine-associated CD4 TCRs, with dominance at 160-218 and 743-854. Baseline seropositivity occurred in only six or seven AZD1222 recipients.

Germline V gene sequence: CDR1 MDHEN, CDR2 SYDVKM. Trimming left V 4 bases short and J 6 bases short, with 18 bases between. This CDR3 has 15 amino acids. With regard to this clone: Its antigen remains unidentified.

The method was immunoSEQ multiplex PCR; TCRdb's version includes in-frame clones alone and lacks a portion of them. This table holds about 140,000 clones, 92% found once. This specimen consisted of peripheral blood, obtained 28 days after the second AZD1222 dose. The J gene is TRBJ2-5, the V gene TRBV28; D is tentatively TRBD1 or TRBD2 (6 bases each). This TCR was sampled from an adult who received the AZD1222 COVID-19 vaccine. The CDR3 DNA reads TGTGCCAGCAGTTACCCCTACGGGGGCACGAAGACCCAGTACTTC. Translating it yields CASSYPYGGTKTQYF.